This is a list of T cell receptor beta chains from one sample in a study of blood T cell repertoires in COVID-19. Libraries were prepared by immunoSEQ multiplex PCR; TCRdb keeps only in-frame clonotypes and omits some of them. Here the sample spans approximately 28,000 clones, approximately 90% being singletons. The material sequenced was peripheral blood. These receptors were taken from a man between 60 and 70 years old with active COVID-19. Each CDR3 is given with its conserved first and last residue. A D gene is named only where the DNA matches it firmly.

.	TRBV5-4	TRBJ1-2	CASSRTSGFGYTF
TRBD2	TRBV28	TRBJ2-5	CASGTRLAGTETQYF
.	TRBV5-1	TRBJ2-3	CASSLQGRTDTQYF
.	TRBV19	TRBJ1-2	CASSVNYGYTF
TRBD2	TRBV4-2	TRBJ2-2	CASSQDISGGSGELFF
TRBD2	TRBV4-1	TRBJ2-4	CASSQGVVAGLAKNIQYF
.	TRBV27	TRBJ1-4	CASTPYAGALEKLFF
TRBD2	TRBV6-4	TRBJ2-5	CASSVIAGGQETQYF
TRBD1	TRBV19	TRBJ1-5	CASSIGQGVNQPQHF
TRBD1	TRBV28	TRBJ1-1	CALRSGGLNTEAFF
TRBD2	TRBV7-6	TRBJ2-5	CASSLTPSGGSETQYF
TRBD2	TRBV10-3	TRBJ2-4	CATAGETNIQYF
.	TRBV5-6	TRBJ1-2	CASSYNRRGIYGYTF
TRBD1	TRBV5-1	TRBJ1-2	CASSLDGTGGFGYTF
.	TRBV6-5	TRBJ2-7	CASSYAGQEEQYF
TRBD2	TRBV28	TRBJ2-7	CASSSRGRADHEQYF
.	TRBV20-1	TRBJ1-3	CSASAAGNMNTIYF
TRBD1	TRBV6-5	TRBJ2-7	CASSSGQGLYEQYF
.	TRBV7-9	TRBJ1-5	CASSLPQLNQPQHF
.	TRBV27	TRBJ1-5	CASSLKSGDSNQPQHF
.	TRBV18	TRBJ2-3	CASSTYTDTQYF
.	TRBV5-4	TRBJ2-2	CASSFSLLQTGNTGELFF